The entry that follows covers one T cell receptor beta chain sequence. Its antigen remains unidentified. This specimen belongs to a study of identical twins. Study-level points and caveats: Out-of-frame alpha sequences common to twins were enriched for low generation probability. It was out-of-frame TCR alpha sharing in monozygotic twins that models underestimated.

It was template switching that added a universal primer site, and there were unique molecular identifiers on the cDNA. TCRdb analysed the 5' RACE reads with MiXCR anew, one entry per CDR3 protein. Of 1,800,000 or so distinct CDR3 sequences listed, more than 30% are singletons. The CDR3 runs 15 residues. CDR1 and CDR2 from the germline V gene are MNHNS and SASEGT. Sequenced sample: cord blood. The origin of this receptor is a newborn girl in good health. This chain connects TRBV6-1 to TRBJ2-7; TRBD1 might be the D (6 bases). The better agreement between TRBJ2-5 and the DNA end casts doubt on the J call. The CDR3 nucleotides read TGTGCCAGCAGTGTAGGACAGAACCCCAAAGAGACCCAGTACTTC. Its protein is CASSVGQNPKETQYF.